The present TCR beta chain was sequenced within a study of cytomegalovirus exposure and HLA in healthy donors. Study-wide context: There were more than 350 genotyped donors. Of these, roughly 86% fell in the genetic ancestry cluster associated with self-reported Caucasian donors.

The CDR3 spans 14 residues. Germline V lookup: CDR1 MNHNS, CDR2 SASEGT. The germline V and J ends were trimmed by 6 bases and 5 bases, with 16 bases remaining between them. The PCR had 60 Vbeta and 13 Jbeta primers. Method: immunoSEQ multiplex PCR; TCRdb's copy keeps in-frame clones and lacks some. The sample lists about 140,000 clones, about 77% seen once, with 1.6% in the top ten. This clone was observed once. This sequence joins TRBV6-1 and TRBJ1-2, with D perhaps matching TRBD1 (6 bases). This receptor was taken from a female donor in good health and CMV-seronegative. The sample consisted of PBMCs. The DNA of the CDR3 is TGTGCCAGCAGCGACGAGTATGGACAGTATGGCTACACCTTC. Translated: CASSDEYGQYGYTF.